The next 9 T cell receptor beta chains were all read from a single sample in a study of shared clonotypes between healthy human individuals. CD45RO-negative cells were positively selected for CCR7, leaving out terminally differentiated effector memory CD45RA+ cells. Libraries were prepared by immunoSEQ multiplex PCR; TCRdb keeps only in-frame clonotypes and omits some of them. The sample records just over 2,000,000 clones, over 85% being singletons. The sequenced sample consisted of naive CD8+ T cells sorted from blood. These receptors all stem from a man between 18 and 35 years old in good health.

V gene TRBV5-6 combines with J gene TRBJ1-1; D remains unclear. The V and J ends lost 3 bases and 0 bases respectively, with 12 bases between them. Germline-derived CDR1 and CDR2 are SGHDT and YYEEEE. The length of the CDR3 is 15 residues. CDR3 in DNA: TGTGCCAGCAGCTATGGCAGTACCATGAACACTGAAGCTTTCTTT. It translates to CASSYGSTMNTEAFF.

The CDR3 protein is CASSLVLAGGPVDNEQFF. CDR3 DNA sequence: TGTGCCAGCAGCTTAGTCCTAGCGGGAGGGCCAGTTGACAATGAGCAGTTCTTC. The rearrangement uses TRBV7-2 and TRBJ2-1; 12 nucleotides line up with TRBD2. Germline-derived CDR1 and CDR2 are SGHTA and FQGNSA. The V gene end was trimmed by 1 base and the J gene end by 5 bases; junction bases not matched to a gene: 9. The CDR3 consists of 18 residues.

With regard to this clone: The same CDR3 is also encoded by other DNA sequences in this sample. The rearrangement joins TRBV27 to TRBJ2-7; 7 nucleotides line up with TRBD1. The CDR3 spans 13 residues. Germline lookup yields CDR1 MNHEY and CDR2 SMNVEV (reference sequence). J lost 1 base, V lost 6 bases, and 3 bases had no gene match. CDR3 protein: CASSVQGSYEQYF. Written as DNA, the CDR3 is TGTGCCAGCAGCGTACAGGGGTCCTACGAGCAGTACTTC.

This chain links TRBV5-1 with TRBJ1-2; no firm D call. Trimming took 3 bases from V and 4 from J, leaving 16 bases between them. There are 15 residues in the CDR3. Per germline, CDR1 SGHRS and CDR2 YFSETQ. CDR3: CASSSLGSPPYGYTF. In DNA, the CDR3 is TGCGCCAGCAGCTCCCTGGGCAGCCCTCCCTATGGCTACACCTTC.

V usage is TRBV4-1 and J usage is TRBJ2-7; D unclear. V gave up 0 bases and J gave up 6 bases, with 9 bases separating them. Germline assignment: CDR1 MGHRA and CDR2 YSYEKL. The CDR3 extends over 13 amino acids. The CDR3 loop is CASSQDVRFEQYF. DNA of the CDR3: TGCGCCAGCAGCCAAGATGTCAGGTTCGAGCAGTACTTC.

The CDR3 reads CASSLPSISTGEETQYF. In DNA form, the CDR3 reads TGTGCCAGCAGTCTTCCGTCCATATCGACAGGGGAAGAGACCCAGTACTTC. The chain joins TRBV28 to TRBJ2-5; TRBD1 matches 8 bases. Germline V gene sequence: CDR1 MDHEN, CDR2 SYDVKM. The CDR3 is made up of 17 amino acids. V shed 5 bases and J 3 bases; nucleotides not matched to a gene: 14. Using reference TRBV28 and TRBJ2-5 for the parts outside the CDR3, the full variable domain is DVKVTQSSRYLVKRTGEKVFLECVQDMDHENMFWYRQDPGLGLRLIYFSYDVKMKEKGDIPEGYSVSREKKERFSLILESASTNQTSMYLCASSLPSISTGEETQYFGPGTRLLVL.

The CDR3, as DNA: TGTGCCAGCAGCGTGGGACAAAACACCTACGAGCAGTACTTC. As protein: CASSVGQNTYEQYF. The rearrangement joins TRBV9 to TRBJ2-7; tentatively, D is TRBD1 (6 bases). The CDR3 is 14 residues long. The germline gives CDR1 SGDLS, CDR2 YYNGEE. V gave up 2 bases and J gave up 2 bases, with 11 bases separating them.

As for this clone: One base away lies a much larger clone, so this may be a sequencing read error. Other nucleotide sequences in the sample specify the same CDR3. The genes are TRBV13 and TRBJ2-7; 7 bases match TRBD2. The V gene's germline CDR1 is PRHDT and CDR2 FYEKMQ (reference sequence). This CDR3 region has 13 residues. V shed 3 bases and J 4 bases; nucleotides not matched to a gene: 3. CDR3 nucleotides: TGTGCCAGCAGCTTGGGGCGGGGGTACGAGCAGTACTTC. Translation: CASSLGRGYEQYF. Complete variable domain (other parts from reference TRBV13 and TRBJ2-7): AAGVIQSPRHLIKEKRETATLKCYPIPRHDTVYWYQQGPGQDPQFLISFYEKMQSDKGSIPDRFSAQQFSDYHSELNMSSLELGDSALYFCASSLGRGYEQYFGPGTRLTVT.

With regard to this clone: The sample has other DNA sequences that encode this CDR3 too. The CDR3 coding sequence is TGTGCCAGCAGTTACTCGACGGGGGAGGCTACCTACGAGCAGTACTTC. It encodes CASSYSTGEATYEQYF. The rearrangement uses TRBV6-5 and TRBJ2-7; tentatively, D is TRBD2 (6 bases). Trimming stripped 0 bases from V and 2 bases from J, with 14 bases between. Per the germline V gene, CDR1 is MNHEY and CDR2 is SVGAGI. This CDR3 is 16 amino acids long.